This TCR beta chain was recorded in a study of cytotoxic CD8 clonotypes in ibrutinib-treated CLL. Study as a whole: Complete response was seen in 2 patients and partial in approximately 25; roughly twelve progressed and roughly 15 stayed remitted after a median about 70 months. With a range of 6 to 36, the median treatment time before response samples were taken was under 15 months. The samples contained 260,000 or so productive templates on average. They also contained an average of about 94,000 productive rearrangements.

With 0 bases removed from V and 8 bases from J, the gap between germline ends came to 3 bases. Germline assignment: CDR1 SGDLS and CDR2 YYNGEE. CDR3 length: 11 residues. Profiled with immunoSEQ multiplex PCR; TCRdb holds only in-frame clones, not every one. This table holds approximately 280,000 clones, approximately 76% found once. The sample was PBMCs, taken at disease progression, from a patient treated with ibrutinib. This sequence was found in a human donor with chronic lymphocytic leukemia. The chain combines TRBV9 with TRBJ2-1; D is ambiguous. The DNA for the CDR3 is TGTGCCAGCAGCGTAGGCCATGAGCAGTTCTTC. Its translation: CASSVGHEQFF.